The T cell receptor beta chain under discussion was sequenced for a study of blood T cells in healthy people across ages. V was trimmed by 7 bases and J by 7 bases, leaving 14 bases between them. Germline CDR1 reads LGHNA; CDR2 reads YSLEER. The CDR3 extends over 14 amino acids. A second roughly 7 to 11 cycle PCR used barcoded and J-beta primers. MiXCR, run by TCRdb on the 5' RACE reads, gives a single entry per CDR3 protein. Here the sample spans roughly 1.9 million distinct CDR3 sequences, roughly two fifths being singletons. Remarks on this clonotype: Its cognate antigen is unknown.

Study-wide points: Both naive CD4+ cell counts and diversity were greater in long-lived donors than in aged donors.

The specimen sequenced was blood. This sequence joins TRBV4-3 and TRBJ1-6, with D hard to call. This clonotype originated in a human donor in good health. For the CDR3, the DNA is TGCGCCAGCACTTCCGACCCGGGAAATTCACCCCTCCACTTT. Translating gives CASTSDPGNSPLHF.